This TCR beta chain is drawn from a study of blood T cell repertoires in COVID-19. Whole-study context: Nucleic acid was either cDNA or gDNA, and it came from T cells, B-cell-depleted T cells, or PBMCs.

In the original workflow: Amplification of reference gene primers was used by the study to estimate nucleated cell counts. Libraries were prepared by immunoSEQ multiplex PCR; TCRdb keeps only in-frame clonotypes and omits some of them. That table furnishes V, J and clone size, whereas the DNA furnished D and trimming. The table includes hundreds of thousands of clones, approximately 89% detected once. The cohort comprised adults aged roughly 18 to 95 years residing in approximately 25 US areas. The study assigned cohorts using participant-reported clinical history. This clone was recorded once. The TCR comes from a man aged 35-49 years in a cohort exposed to, infected with or recovered from COVID-19 (not recorded which). The sequencing sample was made of PBMCs or T cells enriched from blood (not recorded which).

The CDR3 spells CASSPLAGSYNEQFF. CDR3 DNA: TGTGCCAGCAGCCCCCTAGCGGGTTCATACAATGAGCAGTTCTTC. The chain is built from TRBV11-3 and TRBJ2-1; the match to TRBD2 covers 8 bases. The CDR3 consists of 15 residues. J lost 4 bases, V lost 5 bases, and 7 bases had no gene match. Germline CDR1 reads SGHNT; CDR2 reads YENEEA.